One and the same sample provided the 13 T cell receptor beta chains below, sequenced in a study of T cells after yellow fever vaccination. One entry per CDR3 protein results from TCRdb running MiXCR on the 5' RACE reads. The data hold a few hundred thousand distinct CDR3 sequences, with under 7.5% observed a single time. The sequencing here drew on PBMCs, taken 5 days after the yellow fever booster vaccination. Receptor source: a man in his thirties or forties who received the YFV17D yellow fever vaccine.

In DNA, the CDR3 is TGTGCCAGCCGACCTCTCCACTATAACACTGAAGCTTTCTTT. Protein product: CASRPLHYNTEAFF. This chain connects TRBV27 to TRBJ1-1; the D is unclear. Germline V lookup: CDR1 MNHEY, CDR2 SMNVEV (reference sequence). The V end was cut by 8 bases, the J end by 2 bases, with 15 bases between. The CDR3 runs 14 residues.

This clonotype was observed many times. The CDR3, as DNA: TGTGCCAGCACCGTGGGGAGGGAAGAGACCCAGTACTTC. It is translated as CASTVGREETQYF. This chain joins TRBV12-3 or TRBV12-4 and TRBJ2-5, with 7 bases identical to TRBD2. The V gene end was trimmed by 7 bases and the J gene end by 3 bases; junction bases not matched to a gene: 5. The CDR3 covers 13 residues.

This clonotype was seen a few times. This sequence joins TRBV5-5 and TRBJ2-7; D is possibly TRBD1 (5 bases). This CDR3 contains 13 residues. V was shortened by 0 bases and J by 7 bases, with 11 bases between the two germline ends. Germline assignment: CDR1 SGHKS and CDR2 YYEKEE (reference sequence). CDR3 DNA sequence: TGTGCCAGCAGCTTGGACTGGGGCTTGGAGCAGTACTTC. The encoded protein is CASSLDWGLEQYF. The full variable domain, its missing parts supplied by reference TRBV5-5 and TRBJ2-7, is DAGVTQSPTHLIKTRGQQVTLRCSPISGHKSVSWYQQVLGQGPQFIFQYYEKEERGRGNFPDRFSARQFPNYSSELNVNALLLGDSALYLCASSLDWGLEQYFGPGTRLTVT.

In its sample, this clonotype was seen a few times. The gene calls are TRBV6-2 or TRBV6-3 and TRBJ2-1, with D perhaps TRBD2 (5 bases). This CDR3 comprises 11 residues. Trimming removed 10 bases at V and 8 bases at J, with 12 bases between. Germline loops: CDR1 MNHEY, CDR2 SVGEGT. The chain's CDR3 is CAISMEDEQFF. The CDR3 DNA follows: TGTGCCATTTCAATGGAGGATGAGCAGTTCTTC.

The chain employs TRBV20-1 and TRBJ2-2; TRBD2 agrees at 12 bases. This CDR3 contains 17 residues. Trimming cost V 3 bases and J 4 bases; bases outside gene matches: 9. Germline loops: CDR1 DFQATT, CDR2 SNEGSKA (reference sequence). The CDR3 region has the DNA TGCAGTGCTAGGGCTGGACTAGCGGGACGAGGCACCGGGGAGCTGTTTTTT. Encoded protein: CSARAGLAGRGTGELFF.

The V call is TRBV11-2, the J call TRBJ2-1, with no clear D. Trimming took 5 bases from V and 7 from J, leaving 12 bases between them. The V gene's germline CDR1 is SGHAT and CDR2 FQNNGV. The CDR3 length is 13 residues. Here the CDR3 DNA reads TGTGCCAGCAGCCAGGCCCCAGATAATGAGCAGTTCTTC. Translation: CASSQAPDNEQFF.

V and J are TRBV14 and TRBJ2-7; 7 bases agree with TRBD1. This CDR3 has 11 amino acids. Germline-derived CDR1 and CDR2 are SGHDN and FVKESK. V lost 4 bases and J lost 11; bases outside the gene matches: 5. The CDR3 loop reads CASSLGQVKYF. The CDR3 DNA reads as TGTGCCAGCAGCCTTGGACAGGTTAAGTACTTC.

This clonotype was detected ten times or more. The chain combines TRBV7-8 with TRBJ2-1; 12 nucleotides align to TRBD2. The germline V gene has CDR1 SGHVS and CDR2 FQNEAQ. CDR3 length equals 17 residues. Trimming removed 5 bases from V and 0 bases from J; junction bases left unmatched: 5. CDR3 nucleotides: TGTGCCAGCAGCGTATGGACTAGCGGGGACTCCTACAATGAGCAGTTCTTC. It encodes CASSVWTSGDSYNEQFF.

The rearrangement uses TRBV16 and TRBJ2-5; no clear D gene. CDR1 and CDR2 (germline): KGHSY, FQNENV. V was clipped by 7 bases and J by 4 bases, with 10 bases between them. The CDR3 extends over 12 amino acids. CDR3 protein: CASTPNRETQYF. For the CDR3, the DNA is TGTGCCAGCACCCCTAATCGAGAGACCCAGTACTTC.

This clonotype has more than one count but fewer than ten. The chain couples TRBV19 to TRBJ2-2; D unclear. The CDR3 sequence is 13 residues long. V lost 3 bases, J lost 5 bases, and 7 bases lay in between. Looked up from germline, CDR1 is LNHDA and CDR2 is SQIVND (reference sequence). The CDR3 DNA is TGTGCCAGTAGTATTCGACTTACCGGGGAGCTGTTTTTT. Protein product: CASSIRLTGELFF.

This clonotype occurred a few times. The CDR3 here is CASSLESPATQYF. DNA of the CDR3: TGCGCCAGCAGCTTGGAGTCCCCCGCGACCCAGTACTTC. The chain employs TRBV5-1 and TRBJ2-5; D remains unclear. V gave up 0 bases and J gave up 7 bases, with 10 bases separating them. Germline V gene lookup returns CDR1 SGHRS and CDR2 YFSETQ. CDR3 length: 13 residues.

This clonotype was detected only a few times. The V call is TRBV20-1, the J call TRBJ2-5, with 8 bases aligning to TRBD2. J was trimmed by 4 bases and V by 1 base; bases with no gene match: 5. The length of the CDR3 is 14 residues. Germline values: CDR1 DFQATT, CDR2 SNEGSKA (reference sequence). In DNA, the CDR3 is TGCAGTGCTAGAGTGGGAGGGACTAGAGAGACCCAGTACTTC. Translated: CSARVGGTRETQYF.

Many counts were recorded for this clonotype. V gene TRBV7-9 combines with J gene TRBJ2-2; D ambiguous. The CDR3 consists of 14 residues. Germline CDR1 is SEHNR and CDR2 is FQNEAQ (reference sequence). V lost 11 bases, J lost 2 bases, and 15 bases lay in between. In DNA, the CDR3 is TGTGCCGCTTTATCCCAGGCTAACACCGGGGAGCTGTTTTTT. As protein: CAALSQANTGELFF.